One sample yielded the 23 T cell receptor beta chains listed below, sequenced in a study of blood T cell repertoires in COVID-19. Data came from immunoSEQ multiplex PCR; TCRdb stores just in-frame clones and leaves some out. Of about 14,000 clones in the sample, about four fifths are singletons; the top ten hold 32%. The specimen was peripheral blood. Source of these receptors: a man aged 45-65 years with active COVID-19.

This sequence joins TRBV7-9 and TRBJ2-1; TRBD1 agrees at 10 bases. Germline V gene data show CDR1 as SEHNR and CDR2 as FQNEAQ (reference sequence). The CDR3 loop spans 17 amino acids. J was trimmed by 5 bases and V by 5 bases; bases with no gene match: 12. The CDR3 DNA sequence: TGTGCCAGCAGCCCCCAGGGGGGGACAGGGGCAAACAATGAGCAGTTCTTC. Protein product: CASSPQGGTGANNEQFF. The variable domain in full, completed from reference TRBV7-9 and TRBJ2-1, reads DTGVSQNPRHKITKRGQNVTFRCDPISEHNRLYWYRQTLGQGPEFLTYFQNEAQLEKSRLLSDRFSAERPKGSFSTLEIQRTEQGDSAMYLCASSPQGGTGANNEQFFGPGTRLTVL.

The chain is built from TRBV24-1 and TRBJ2-4; D may be TRBD1 (5 bases). The CDR3 is 15 residues long. The germline V gene has CDR1 KGHDR and CDR2 SFDVKD. Trimming removed 1 base at V and 2 bases at J, with 8 bases between. CDR3 protein: CATSDFSGTKNIQYF. CDR3 DNA sequence: TGTGCCACCAGTGATTTCTCAGGGACCAAAAACATTCAGTACTTC.

This chain uses TRBV6-2 or TRBV6-3 with TRBJ2-1, with 14 bases matching TRBD2. Germline V gene data show CDR1 as MNHEY and CDR2 as SVGEGT. J gave up 14 bases and V 4 bases, and 7 bases lay outside the gene matches. The CDR3 contains 14 residues. The CDR3 DNA reads TGTGCCAGCAGTTTAGGACTAGCGGGAGGTGTGGAGTTCTTC. This encodes CASSLGLAGGVEFF.

This sequence joins TRBV6-5 and TRBJ2-7; D might be TRBD2 (5 bases). The CDR3 is 14 residues long. V shed 0 bases and J shed 6 bases, with 12 bases lying between them. Germline CDR1 and CDR2: MNHEY and SVGAGI. CDR3 sequence: CASSYSGGTGEQYF. The CDR3 DNA reads TGTGCCAGCAGTTACTCCGGAGGTACGGGCGAGCAGTACTTC.

The CDR3 DNA sequence: TGTGCCAGCAGCCCAGGGGCTAGCGGAGTCAAAGAGACCCAGTACTTC. Its protein product is CASSPGASGVKETQYF. The chain links TRBV7-8 to TRBJ2-5, with a possible D match to TRBD2 (7 bases). V lost 5 bases and J 3 bases, leaving 19 bases between the germline ends. The CDR3 is 16 amino acids. CDR1 and CDR2 (germline): SGHVS, FQNEAQ.

This clone appeared a few times. The genes are TRBV14 and TRBJ2-7; TRBD1 agrees at 8 bases. J lost 3 bases, V lost 0 bases, and 31 bases had no gene match. The germline CDR1 and CDR2 sequences are SGHDN and FVKESK. The CDR3 is 24 residues long. CDR3 region: CASSQELGGGPGQAFLSGHYEQYF. The CDR3 DNA follows: TGTGCCAGCAGCCAAGAATTGGGTGGTGGGCCGGGACAGGCGTTTTTAAGCGGCCACTACGAGCAGTACTTC.

The gene calls are TRBV11-2 and TRBJ2-7; TRBD1 might be the D (10 bases). CDR3 length: 17 residues. Germline assignment: CDR1 SGHAT and CDR2 FQNNGV. V dropped 9 bases and J dropped 0 bases, with 24 bases sitting between them. CDR3 sequence reads: CASFDRGLAGHSYEQYF. DNA for the CDR3: TGTGCCAGTTTTGACAGGGGGCTAGCGGGACACTCCTACGAGCAGTACTTC.

The chain has TRBV6-1 and TRBJ1-5, with D uncertain. Per germline, CDR1 MNHNS and CDR2 SASEGT. V dropped 2 bases and J dropped 0 bases, with 11 bases sitting between them. There are 16 residues in the CDR3. CDR3 coding DNA: TGTGCCAGCAGTGAACCGATCCGGGGTAGCAATCAGCCCCAGCATTTT. It specifies CASSEPIRGSNQPQHF.

The chain links TRBV27 to TRBJ1-5; D remains unclear. Trimming took 6 bases from V and 7 from J, leaving 19 bases between them. Germline lookup yields CDR1 MNHEY and CDR2 SMNVEV (reference sequence). The CDR3 is 15 amino acids. In nucleotides, the CDR3 is TGTGCCAGCAGCGACCTAGCGGGTAGAGGGCAGCCCCAGCATTTT. It yields the protein CASSDLAGRGQPQHF.

J is TRBJ2-7 and V is TRBV7-9, with 9 positions matching TRBD2. Germline V gene sequence: CDR1 SEHNR, CDR2 FQNEAQ (reference sequence). This CDR3 comprises 16 residues. The DNA of the CDR3 is TGTGCGGCGCTTAGCGGGAGCCTCGGGGTGATAAGCGAGCAGTACTTC. Protein sequence: CAALSGSLGVISEQYF.

This chain joins TRBV29-1 and TRBJ1-2; 7 bases line up with TRBD1. The CDR3 consists of 13 residues. J lost 8 bases, V lost 4 bases, and 10 bases had no gene match. CDR1 is SQVTM, CDR2 ANQGSEA, per germline. The CDR3 is CSVGVDRVGGYTF. The CDR3 DNA follows: TGCAGCGTTGGAGTCGACAGGGTCGGGGGCTACACCTTC.

The chain employs TRBV11-2 and TRBJ2-1; 14 bases match TRBD2. The V gene end was trimmed by 5 bases and the J gene end by 4 bases; junction bases not matched to a gene: 7. Germline CDR1 reads SGHAT; CDR2 reads FQNNGV. This CDR3 is 17 amino acids long. CDR3 sequence: CASSPGTSGSQYNEQFF. DNA for the CDR3: TGTGCCAGCAGCCCCGGGACTAGCGGGAGCCAGTACAATGAGCAGTTCTTC.

The V call is TRBV27, the J call TRBJ2-7; the match to TRBD2 covers 11 bases. Germline V lookup: CDR1 MNHEY, CDR2 SMNVEV (reference sequence). Unmatched junction bases numbered 8, after V lost 6 bases and J lost 4 bases. This CDR3 contains 15 residues. CDR3 loop: CASRQGLAVLYEQYF. The CDR3 DNA is TGTGCCAGCAGGCAGGGACTAGCGGTCCTTTACGAGCAGTACTTC.

V is TRBV27 and J is TRBJ2-7; no clear D. The CDR3 consists of 11 residues. CDR1 is MNHEY, CDR2 SMNVEV, per germline (reference sequence). V dropped 3 bases and J dropped 4 bases, with 4 bases sitting between them. This CDR3 reads CASSFGYEQYF. The CDR3, as DNA: TGTGCCAGCAGTTTCGGGTACGAGCAGTACTTC.

This clone showed up just once. This sequence joins TRBV9 and TRBJ2-3, with 13 bases fitting TRBD2. This CDR3 is 18 amino acids long. CDR1 and CDR2 from the germline V gene are SGDLS and YYNGEE. Germline trimming cut 3 bases from V and 3 bases from J; bases unmatched to any gene: 10. In DNA form, the CDR3 reads TGTGCCAGCAGCGCCCGGACTAGCGGGAGCTGGATGACAGATACGCAGTATTTT. Residues: CASSARTSGSWMTDTQYF.

The V call is TRBV3-1 (or the pseudogene TRBV3-2), the J call TRBJ2-7; the match to TRBD1 covers 7 bases. CDR1 and CDR2 from the germline V gene are LGHDT and YNNKEL (reference sequence). The CDR3 has 16 residues. Germline trimming cut 1 base from V and 6 bases from J; bases unmatched to any gene: 12. CDR3 residues: CASSQVGYDRVFEQYF. The CDR3 nucleotides are TGTGCCAGCAGCCAAGTTGGGTATGACAGGGTTTTCGAGCAGTACTTC.

The chain couples TRBV27 to TRBJ2-1; 8 nucleotides match TRBD2. Trimming cost V 8 bases and J 2 bases; bases outside gene matches: 8. Germline values: CDR1 MNHEY, CDR2 SMNVEV (reference sequence). The CDR3 totals 15 residues. The CDR3 DNA is TGTGCCAGCCACCCGGGGACTAGGGCCTACAATGAGCAGTTCTTC. This translates into CASHPGTRAYNEQFF.

On this clone: Within the sample, other DNA sequences also encode this same CDR3. The chain links TRBV5-8 to TRBJ1-5, with D tentatively TRBD1 (6 bases). Trimming took off 4 bases at V and 0 bases at J, with 11 bases between the two ends. This CDR3 is 15 amino acids long. Germline-derived CDR1 and CDR2 are SGHTS and YDEGEE. The chain's CDR3 is CASSIQGFSNQPQHF. The CDR3, as DNA: TGTGCCAGCAGCATACAGGGTTTTAGCAATCAGCCCCAGCATTTT.

The genes are TRBV27 and TRBJ1-4; D is perhaps TRBD1 (5 bases). Germline values: CDR1 MNHEY, CDR2 SMNVEV (reference sequence). Between the trimmed V and J ends, which lost 3 bases and 7 bases, there was a span of 9 bases. This CDR3 has 13 amino acids. In DNA, the CDR3 is TGTGCCAGCAGTTTCTCAGGGTTTGAAAAACTGTTTTTT. Translating gives CASSFSGFEKLFF.

This chain uses TRBV2 with TRBJ2-3; 12 positions agree with TRBD2. Germline V gene data show CDR1 as SNHLY and CDR2 as FYNNEI. Trimming removed 4 bases from V and 5 bases from J; junction bases left unmatched: 10. This CDR3 contains 17 residues. CDR3 nucleotides: TGTGCCAGCAGTGGACTAGCGGGAGATAACCGTAGAGATACGCAGTATTTT. Its translation is CASSGLAGDNRRDTQYF.

The chain carries TRBV20-1 and TRBJ2-1, with TRBD1 as a possible D gene (5 bases). This CDR3 is 13 amino acids long. From germline, CDR1 is DFQATT and CDR2 SNEGSKA (reference sequence). Trimming removed 3 bases from V and 4 bases from J, with 10 bases in between. CDR3 residues: CSASNRLYNEQFF. In DNA, the CDR3 is TGCAGTGCTAGTAACAGGTTGTACAATGAGCAGTTCTTC.

The chain links TRBV13 to TRBJ1-5, with unresolved D. Germline V gene lookup returns CDR1 PRHDT and CDR2 FYEKMQ (reference sequence). This CDR3 contains 13 residues. V was trimmed by 3 bases and J by 9 bases, leaving 12 bases between them. Here the CDR3 reads CASSLGPKVPQHF. The CDR3 DNA follows: TGTGCCAGCAGCTTGGGCCCCAAGGTGCCCCAGCATTTT.

This clone occurred once. One end of the junction fails to match germline, which may point to a read error. The rearrangement links TRBV19 to TRBJ2-7; perhaps TRBD2 as D (5 bases). The CDR3 covers 13 residues. Germline V gene sequence: CDR1 LNHDA, CDR2 SQIVND (reference sequence). CDR3 in amino acids: CASIRGRSCEQYF. The CDR3 DNA reads TGTGCCAGCATACGGGGTCGCTCCTGCGAGCAGTACTTC.